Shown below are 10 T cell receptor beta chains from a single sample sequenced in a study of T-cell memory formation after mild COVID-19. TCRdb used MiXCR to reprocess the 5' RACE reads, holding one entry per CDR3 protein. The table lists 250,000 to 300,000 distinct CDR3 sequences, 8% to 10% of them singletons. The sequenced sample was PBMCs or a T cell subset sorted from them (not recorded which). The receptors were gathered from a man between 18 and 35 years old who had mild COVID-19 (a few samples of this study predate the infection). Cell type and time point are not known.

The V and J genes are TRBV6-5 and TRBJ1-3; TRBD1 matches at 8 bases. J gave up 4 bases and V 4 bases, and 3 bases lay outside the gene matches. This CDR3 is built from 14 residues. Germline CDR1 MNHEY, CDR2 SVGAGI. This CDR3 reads CASSLTGVGNTIYF. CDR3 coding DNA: TGTGCCAGCAGTTTGACAGGGGTCGGAAACACCATATATTTT.

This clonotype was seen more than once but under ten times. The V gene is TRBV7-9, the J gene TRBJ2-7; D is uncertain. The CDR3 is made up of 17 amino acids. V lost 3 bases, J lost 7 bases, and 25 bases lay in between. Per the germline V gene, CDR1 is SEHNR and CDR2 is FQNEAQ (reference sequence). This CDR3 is CASSFPETPSKVGEQYF. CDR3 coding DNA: TGTGCCAGCAGCTTCCCCGAGACACCGAGCAAGGTTGGGGAGCAGTACTTC.

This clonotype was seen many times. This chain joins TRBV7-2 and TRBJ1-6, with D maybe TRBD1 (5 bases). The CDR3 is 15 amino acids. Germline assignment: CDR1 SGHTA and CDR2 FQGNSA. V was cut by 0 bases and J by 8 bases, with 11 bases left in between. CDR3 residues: CASSLAGGIDSPLHF. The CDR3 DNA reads TGTGCCAGCAGCTTAGCGGGGGGTATCGATTCACCCCTCCACTTT.

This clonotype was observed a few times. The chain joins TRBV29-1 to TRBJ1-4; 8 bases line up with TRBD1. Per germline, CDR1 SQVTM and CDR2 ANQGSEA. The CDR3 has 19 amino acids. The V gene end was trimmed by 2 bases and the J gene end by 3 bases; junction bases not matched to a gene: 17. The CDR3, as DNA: TGCAGCGTTGAACCGTATCGACAGGGGCCCCACTCGGCTAATGAAAAACTGTTTTTT. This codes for CSVEPYRQGPHSANEKLFF. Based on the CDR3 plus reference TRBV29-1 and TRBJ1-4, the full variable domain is SAVISQKPSRDICQRGTSLTIQCQVDSQVTMMFWYRQQPGQSLTLIATANQGSEATYESGFVIDKFPISRPNLTFSTLTVSNMSPEDSSIYLCSVEPYRQGPHSANEKLFFGSGTQLSVL.

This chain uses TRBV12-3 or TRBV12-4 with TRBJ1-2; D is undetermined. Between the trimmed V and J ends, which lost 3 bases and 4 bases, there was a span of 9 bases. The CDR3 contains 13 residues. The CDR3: CASSFSGSYGYTF. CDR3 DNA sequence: TGTGCCAGCAGTTTTTCCGGGTCCTATGGCTACACCTTC.

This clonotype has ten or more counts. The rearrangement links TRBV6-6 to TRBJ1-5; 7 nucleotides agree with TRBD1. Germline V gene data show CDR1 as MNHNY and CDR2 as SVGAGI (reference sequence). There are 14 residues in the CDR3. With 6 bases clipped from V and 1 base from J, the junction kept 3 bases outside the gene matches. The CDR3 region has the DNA TGTGCCAGCAGCCCCAGGGGGAGCAATCAGCCCCAGCATTTT. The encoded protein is CASSPRGSNQPQHF.

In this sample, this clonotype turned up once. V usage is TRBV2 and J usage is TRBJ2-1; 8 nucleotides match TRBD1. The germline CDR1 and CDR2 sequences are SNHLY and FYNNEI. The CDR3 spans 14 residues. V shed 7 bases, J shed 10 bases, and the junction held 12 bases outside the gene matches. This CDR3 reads CASISFAGGYEQFF. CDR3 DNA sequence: TGTGCCAGCATTTCGTTCGCAGGGGGCTACGAGCAGTTCTTC.

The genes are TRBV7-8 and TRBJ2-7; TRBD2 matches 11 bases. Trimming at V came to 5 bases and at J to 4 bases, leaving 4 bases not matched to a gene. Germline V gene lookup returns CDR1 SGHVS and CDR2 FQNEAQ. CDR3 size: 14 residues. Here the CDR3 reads CASSVLAGVYEQYF. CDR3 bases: TGTGCCAGCAGCGTACTAGCGGGGGTATACGAGCAGTACTTC.

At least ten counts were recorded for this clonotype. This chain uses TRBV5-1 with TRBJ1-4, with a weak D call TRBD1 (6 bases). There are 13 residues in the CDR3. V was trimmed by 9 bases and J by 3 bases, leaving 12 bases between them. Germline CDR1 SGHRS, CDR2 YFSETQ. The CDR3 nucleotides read TGCGCCACCGCCGGACAGCCTAATGAAAAACTGTTTTTT. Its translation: CATAGQPNEKLFF.

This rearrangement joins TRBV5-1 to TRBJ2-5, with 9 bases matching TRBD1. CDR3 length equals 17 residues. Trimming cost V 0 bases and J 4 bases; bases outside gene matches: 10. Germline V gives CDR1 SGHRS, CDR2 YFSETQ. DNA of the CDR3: TGCGCCAGCAGCTTGGGCGTCACAGGGGGCGCGGGAGAGACCCAGTACTTC. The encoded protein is CASSLGVTGGAGETQYF.